This T cell receptor beta chain was retrieved from a study of blood T cell repertoires in COVID-19. On the study more broadly: Acute-phase and convalescent COVID-19 samples originated in the United States, Italy and Spain. PBMCs, B-cell-depleted T cells, or T cells were the source of the cDNA or gDNA that made up the material.

In the authors' methods: Estimates of nucleated cell counts were drawn from the amplification of reference gene primers. Generated by immunoSEQ multiplex PCR, the TCRdb table keeps only in-frame clones and is missing some. From that table come the V and J calls and clone size; the DNA was used to work out D and trimming. The profile covers some 350,000 clones, with 65% to 85% appearing a single time and around 3% taken by the ten largest. Trimming cost V 3 bases and J 6 bases; bases outside gene matches: 13. The CDR3 contains 16 residues. Germline-derived CDR1 and CDR2 are MNHEY and SVGAGI. The sample consisted of peripheral blood. This chain joins TRBV6-5 and TRBJ2-7, with 8 bases matching TRBD1. The TCR was taken from a man aged 25 to 45 with active or convalescent COVID-19. The CDR3 spells CASSYGLDRETSEQYF. For the CDR3, the DNA is TGTGCCAGCAGTTATGGGCTGGACAGGGAAACTTCCGAGCAGTACTTC.